This entry lists 30 T cell receptor beta chains sequenced from one sample in a study of Graves' ophthalmopathy and Graves' hyperthyroidism. The authors amplified TCR beta CDR3 regions, and they did so from RNA transcripts for repertoire sequencing. RT-PCR with HTBI primers came first, then second-round multiplex PCR. TCRdb reprocessed the multiplex PCR reads with MiXCR, giving one entry per CDR3 protein. The data contain around 470,000 distinct CDR3 sequences, about an eighth of them singletons. Material for sequencing was blood. These receptors were obtained from a woman in her twenties or thirties with Graves' ophthalmopathy.

This chain connects TRBV30 to TRBJ2-7; TRBD2 aligns across 16 bases. Germline V lookup: CDR1 GTSNPN, CDR2 SVGIG (reference sequence). The V and J ends lost 5 bases and 4 bases, in that order; junction bases with no gene match: 8. The CDR3 runs to 16 residues. The CDR3 spells CAWASGLAGGLYEQYF. As DNA, the CDR3 is TGTGCCTGGGCCTCGGGACTAGCGGGAGGGCTATACGAGCAGTACTTC.

V gene TRBV10-3 combines with J gene TRBJ2-7, with 9 positions matching TRBD1. Germline V gene sequence: CDR1 ENHRY, CDR2 SYGVKD. The CDR3 spans 18 residues. With V trimmed by 0 bases and J by 1 base, 10 bases remained unmatched. CDR3 region: CAISESRTGAMYSYEQYF. CDR3 nucleotide sequence: TGTGCCATCAGTGAGTCACGGACAGGGGCTATGTATTCCTACGAGCAGTACTTC.

This clonotype was seen a few times. This chain joins TRBV27 and TRBJ2-3; tentatively, D is TRBD1 or TRBD2 (6 bases each). Germline CDR1 reads MNHEY; CDR2 reads SMNVEV (reference sequence). V lost 7 bases to trimming and J lost 2 bases, with 19 bases between them. The CDR3 length is 16 residues. Here the CDR3 reads CASTGLGGGHTDTQYF. Written as DNA, the CDR3 is TGTGCCAGCACAGGTCTCGGAGGGGGACACACAGATACGCAGTATTTT.

The chain couples TRBV4-1 to TRBJ2-4; no definite D call. Between the trimmed V and J ends, which lost 3 bases and 1 base, there was a span of 10 bases. There are 15 residues in the CDR3. CDR1 is MGHRA, CDR2 YSYEKL, per germline. The DNA for the CDR3 is TGCGCCAGCAGCCAGCCCTATTCGGCCAAAAACATTCAGTACTTC. As protein: CASSQPYSAKNIQYF.

Many counts were recorded for this clonotype. The rearrangement joins TRBV6-1 to TRBJ1-5, with D maybe TRBD1 (5 bases). The CDR3 is made up of 15 amino acids. V was pared by 6 bases and J by 0 bases, with 12 bases between. Germline lookup yields CDR1 MNHNS and CDR2 SASEGT. This CDR3 is CASSGAPYSNQPQHF. The CDR3 coding sequence is TGTGCCAGCAGCGGGGCACCCTATAGCAATCAGCCCCAGCATTTT.

This clonotype was seen repeatedly, ten times or more. Relative to the germline gene, one junction end is altered; a read error may explain this. The chain is built from TRBV6-1 and TRBJ2-7, with 9 bases lining up with TRBD1. The CDR3 has 14 residues. CDR1 MNHNS and CDR2 SASEGT come from the germline V gene. The CDR3 loop is CVSSGQGSSYEQYF. CDR3 DNA: TGTGTCAGCAGTGGACAGGGGAGCTCCTACGAGCAGTACTTC.

Ten or more counts support this clonotype. V usage is TRBV12-3 or TRBV12-4 and J usage is TRBJ2-7, with D tentatively TRBD1 (5 bases). V lost 5 bases to trimming and J lost 3 bases, with 8 bases between them. This CDR3 contains 12 residues. Written as DNA, the CDR3 is TGTGCCAGCAGTAGGACATTCTACGAGCAGTACTTC. Translated, it gives CASSRTFYEQYF.

V gene TRBV6-1 combines with J gene TRBJ1-5; D gene uncertain. The CDR3 consists of 16 residues. Trimming cost V 7 bases and J 0 bases, with 16 bases left between them. From germline, CDR1 is MNHNS and CDR2 SASEGT. The CDR3 spells CASTSVGGYSNQPQHF. CDR3 nucleotide sequence: TGTGCCAGCACCTCCGTGGGAGGGTATAGCAATCAGCCCCAGCATTTT.

This clonotype was counted many times. The V and J genes are TRBV6-2 or TRBV6-3 and TRBJ1-2; D is ambiguous. Germline V lookup: CDR1 MNHEY, CDR2 SVGEGT. V was shortened by 6 bases and J by 5 bases, with 10 bases between the two germline ends. The CDR3 is made up of 12 amino acids. CDR3 sequence reads: CASRPPGYGYTF. Here the CDR3 DNA reads TGTGCCAGCAGACCTCCGGGTTATGGCTACACCTTC.

The sample holds many counts of this clonotype. The CDR3 reads CASSINRGISLETQYF. The CDR3 DNA reads TGTGCCAGCAGTATAAACAGAGGTATCTCCTTAGAGACCCAGTACTTC. The chain joins TRBV2 to TRBJ2-5; D is uncertain. The CDR3 is 16 amino acids. Per germline, CDR1 SNHLY and CDR2 FYNNEI. V dropped 5 bases and J dropped 4 bases, with 20 bases sitting between them.

The chain employs TRBV13 and TRBJ2-7; 9 bases match TRBD1. The CDR3 contains 16 residues. Per germline, CDR1 PRHDT and CDR2 FYEKMQ (reference sequence). V shed 0 bases and J 6 bases; nucleotides not matched to a gene: 9. CDR3 protein: CASSLGRGTGFGEQYF. DNA of the CDR3: TGTGCCAGCAGCTTAGGACGGGGGACAGGGTTCGGCGAGCAGTACTTC.

This clonotype appeared many times. The rearrangement links TRBV12-3 or TRBV12-4 to TRBJ2-4; 8 bases are shared with TRBD2. The V segment lost 3 bases and the J segment 0 bases; nucleotides outside the gene matches: 10. The CDR3 runs to 18 residues. The CDR3: CASSLERGPFLAKNIQYF. DNA for the CDR3: TGTGCCAGCAGTTTGGAGCGGGGGCCGTTTCTAGCCAAAAACATTCAGTACTTC.

The chain carries TRBV30 and TRBJ1-3; D is ambiguous. Germline V gene data show CDR1 as GTSNPN and CDR2 as SVGIG (reference sequence). The V end was cut by 0 bases, the J end by 0 bases, with 15 bases between. The CDR3 contains 17 residues. CDR3 bases: TGTGCCTGGAGTGTACAGAGTGGACGCAGCTCTGGAAACACCATATATTTT. It is translated as CAWSVQSGRSSGNTIYF.

This clonotype appeared many times. The J gene is TRBJ1-3, the V gene TRBV20-1; the D is unclear. CDR3 length: 12 residues. The V gene's germline CDR1 is DFQATT and CDR2 SNEGSKA (reference sequence). The germline V and J ends were trimmed by 5 bases and 3 bases, with 8 bases remaining between them. Here the CDR3 reads CSAQAIGNTIYF. The CDR3 DNA is TGCAGTGCTCAGGCCATTGGAAACACCATATATTTT.

In this sample, this clonotype turned up many times. The genes are TRBV30 and TRBJ2-5; no firm D call. V was trimmed by 3 bases and J by 5 bases, leaving 7 bases between them. This CDR3 is 11 amino acids long. Germline V CDR1 and CDR2: GTSNPN, SVGIG (reference sequence). As DNA, the CDR3 is TGTGCCTGGAGCCTGATGGAGACCCAGTACTTC. It codes for CAWSLMETQYF.

This clonotype was seen many times. The V call is TRBV7-6, the J call TRBJ2-7; D gene uncertain. Trimming removed 4 bases from V and 1 base from J, with 11 bases in between. Germline CDR1 is SGHVS and CDR2 is FNYEAQ. The length of the CDR3 is 14 residues. The CDR3 loop reads CASSYTDASYEQYF. CDR3 bases: TGTGCCAGCAGCTATACGGACGCGTCCTACGAGCAGTACTTC.

This clonotype was seen many times. The rearrangement joins TRBV12-3 or TRBV12-4 to TRBJ1-3; tentatively, D is TRBD1 (5 bases). Deletions cut 6 bases from V and 2 bases from J, with 14 bases between. This CDR3 is 15 amino acids long. CDR3 sequence (DNA): TGTGCCAGCAGAAGGACAACAAGTACTGGAAACACCATATATTTT. Its protein is CASRRTTSTGNTIYF.

This clonotype has at least ten counts. The chain recombines TRBV2 with TRBJ2-5, with a possible D match to TRBD2 (7 bases). V lost 5 bases, J lost 3 bases, and 13 bases lay in between. Looked up from germline, CDR1 is SNHLY and CDR2 is FYNNEI. This CDR3 has 14 residues. This CDR3 reads CASSPWGGKETQYF. CDR3 bases: TGTGCCAGCAGTCCCTGGGGGGGCAAAGAGACCCAGTACTTC.

This clonotype was recorded many times. The chain combines TRBV5-1 with TRBJ2-7; D tentatively reads TRBD1 or TRBD2 (5 bases each). Trimming took 5 bases from V and 1 from J, leaving 22 bases between them. CDR1 and CDR2 (germline): SGHRS, YFSETQ. CDR3 length: 17 amino acids. CDR3 nucleotide sequence: TGCGCCAGCAGGATAGGGGACGGAAAACCACCTTCCTACGAGCAGTACTTC. Translating gives CASRIGDGKPPSYEQYF.

The J gene is TRBJ1-6, the V gene TRBV20-1; TRBD1 matches 8 bases. J lost 7 bases, V lost 7 bases, and 9 bases had no gene match. Looked up from germline, CDR1 is DFQATT and CDR2 is SNEGSKA (reference sequence). There are 14 residues in the CDR3. The CDR3 loop is CSVRGQATNSPLHF. The CDR3 DNA is TGCAGTGTCCGGGGACAGGCTACCAATTCACCCCTCCACTTT.

This chain joins TRBV7-2 and TRBJ1-2, with 7 bases aligning to TRBD1. J lost 7 bases, V lost 4 bases, and 12 bases had no gene match. Germline V gene sequence: CDR1 SGHTA, CDR2 FQGNSA. This CDR3 contains 15 residues. In DNA form, the CDR3 reads TGTGCCAGCAGCTCCTACATCAGGGGGGTCGGTGGCTACACCTTC. This codes for CASSSYIRGVGGYTF.

There are many counts of this clonotype. This chain uses TRBV6-1 with TRBJ1-2; TRBD1 matches 7 bases. V lost 11 bases and J lost 1; bases outside the gene matches: 7. This CDR3 spans 13 amino acids. Germline V gene data show CDR1 as MNHNS and CDR2 as SASEGT. CDR3 DNA: TGTGCCGGCCAGAGGGGGCGTAACTATGGCTACACCTTC. It codes for CAGQRGRNYGYTF.

In regard to this clonotype: A clone one base away is much larger, so this may be a read error. The chain employs TRBV6-5 and TRBJ2-2, with 7 bases identical to TRBD2. This CDR3 contains 16 residues. The germline CDR1 and CDR2 sequences are MNHEY and SVGAGI. The CDR3 DNA follows: TGTGCCGGCAGTTATGTTGGCGGGGGAAACACCGGGGAGCTGTTTTTT. This sequence encodes CAGSYVGGGNTGELFF.

The V gene is TRBV30, the J gene TRBJ1-2; D is ambiguous. Trimming removed 0 bases from V and 8 bases from J, with 16 bases in between. CDR1 and CDR2 from the germline V gene are GTSNPN and SVGIG (reference sequence). The CDR3 has 14 residues. CDR3 DNA: TGTGCCTGGAGTGTACGGGTCACGTCGGGGGGCTACACCTTC. Protein product: CAWSVRVTSGGYTF.

In its sample, this clonotype was seen a few times. V and J are TRBV7-9 and TRBJ1-1, with TRBD1 matching over 10 bases. This CDR3 contains 14 residues. With 1 base clipped from V and 8 bases from J, the junction kept 4 bases outside the gene matches. Germline V lookup: CDR1 SEHNR, CDR2 FQNEAQ (reference sequence). The CDR3 nucleotides are TGTGCCAGCAGCTTAGTTGGGACAGGGGAGGAAGCTTTCTTT. Translation: CASSLVGTGEEAFF.

There are many counts of this clonotype. The V gene is TRBV11-2, the J gene TRBJ1-5, with a possible D match to TRBD1 (5 bases). The ends were cut back, 0 bases at V and 6 bases at J, with 21 bases in the middle. This CDR3 has 18 residues. The germline V gene has CDR1 SGHAT and CDR2 FQNNGV. In DNA form, the CDR3 reads TGTGCCAGCAGCTTAGATGGGATAAATGGGCAGGGCGGTCAGCCCCAGCATTTT. It translates to CASSLDGINGQGGQPQHF.

This sequence joins TRBV20-1 and TRBJ1-2; 8 nucleotides agree with TRBD1. CDR1 is DFQATT, CDR2 SNEGSKA, per germline (reference sequence). J gave up 4 bases and V 3 bases, and 19 bases lay outside the gene matches. CDR3 length equals 18 residues. CDR3 nucleotide sequence: TGCAGTGCTAGTGGGGCGTCCGGACAGGGACCTACGATCTATGGCTACACCTTC. Translating it yields CSASGASGQGPTIYGYTF.

This clonotype was counted at least ten times. The chain joins TRBV6-4 to TRBJ1-1, with 9 bases matching TRBD1. The junction had 10 bases not matched to a gene; V was cut back by 9 bases and J by 5 bases. Germline values: CDR1 MRHNA, CDR2 SNTAGT. The CDR3 runs 14 residues. The CDR3 is CASRTGVGGTEAFF. In DNA, the CDR3 is TGTGCCAGTAGGACAGGGGTAGGCGGTACTGAAGCTTTCTTT.

Comments on this clonotype: The junction departs from germline at one end; a sequencing error may be responsible. This sequence joins TRBV6-5 and TRBJ1-1; no definite D call. The CDR3 extends over 11 amino acids. The germline CDR1 and CDR2 sequences are MNHEY and SVGAGI. The CDR3 loop reads CASSLNGMSLF. The CDR3 nucleotides read TGTGCCAGCAGTTTGAATGGAATGTCACTTTTT.

This clonotype was counted many times. The V gene is TRBV6-1, the J gene TRBJ2-7; D is possibly TRBD1 or TRBD2 (5 bases each). The CDR3 totals 14 residues. Germline V gene lookup returns CDR1 MNHNS and CDR2 SASEGT. Trimming pared 4 bases from V and 6 bases from J, leaving 16 bases between. The CDR3 sequence is CASSGRANRGEQYF. The CDR3 nucleotides are TGTGCCAGCAGTGGCAGGGCCAATCGGGGCGAGCAGTACTTC.